Following are 30 T cell receptor beta chains from one sample sequenced in a study of PD-1 blockade in mismatch repair-deficient tumors. TCRdb keeps only in-frame clones here, not all; method: immunoSEQ multiplex PCR. The table lists approximately 50,000 clones, roughly 78% of them singletons. The sample consisted of peripheral blood, taken 4 weeks after starting pembrolizumab. Every receptor here comes from an adult with mismatch repair-deficient cancer.

This clone was seen a few times. The genes are TRBV7-3 and TRBJ2-1; D not resolved. Germline V gene lookup returns CDR1 SGHTA and CDR2 FQGTGA. The CDR3 has 14 residues. Deletions cut 5 bases from V and 6 bases from J, with 14 bases between. The chain's CDR3 is CASSATSSFNEQFF. The CDR3 bases are TGTGCCAGCAGCGCCACAAGTAGTTTCAATGAGCAGTTCTTC.

The V call is TRBV5-1, the J call TRBJ1-2; 7 bases match TRBD1. Germline-derived CDR1 and CDR2 are SGHRS and YFSETQ. The CDR3 runs to 12 residues. The V segment lost 2 bases and the J segment 6 bases; nucleotides outside the gene matches: 1. DNA for the CDR3: TGCGCCAGCAGCTTACAGGGGAATGGCTACACCTTC. It codes for CASSLQGNGYTF.

The chain combines TRBV7-9 with TRBJ2-2; D call uncertain. The V end was cut by 5 bases, the J end by 2 bases, with 15 bases between. The germline CDR1 and CDR2 sequences are SEHNR and FQNEAQ (reference sequence). CDR3 length equals 16 residues. As DNA, the CDR3 is TGTGCCAGCAGCCTCGACTCCGGGCGAAACACCGGGGAGCTGTTTTTT. This translates into CASSLDSGRNTGELFF.

The rearrangement links TRBV28 to TRBJ2-7; no clear D gene. Per germline, CDR1 MDHEN and CDR2 SYDVKM. Trimming took off 5 bases at V and 3 bases at J, with 11 bases between the two ends. This CDR3 region has 13 residues. In DNA form, the CDR3 reads TGTGCCAGCAGTGCCCCGAACAGCTACGAGCAGTACTTC. Translated, it gives CASSAPNSYEQYF.

This chain uses TRBV28 with TRBJ2-5; D ambiguous. V was clipped by 3 bases and J by 5 bases, with 10 bases between them. This CDR3 is built from 13 residues. Germline CDR1 and CDR2: MDHEN and SYDVKM. CDR3 nucleotide sequence: TGTGCCAGCAGTTTGTCCCGGCGGGAGACCCAGTACTTC. This gives the protein CASSLSRRETQYF.

This clone was counted only a few times. The gene calls are TRBV6-6 and TRBJ1-1; weak D call: TRBD1 (5 bases). Trimming took 2 bases from V and 4 from J, leaving 8 bases between them. The CDR3 runs 13 residues. Germline loops: CDR1 MNHNY, CDR2 SVGAGI (reference sequence). The CDR3 sequence is CASSYGGSTEAFF. The CDR3 DNA reads as TGTGCCAGCAGTTACGGGGGGAGCACTGAAGCTTTCTTT.

The rearrangement uses TRBV29-1 and TRBJ2-1; TRBD2 might be the D (5 bases). This CDR3 region has 12 residues. Trimming removed 4 bases at V and 1 base at J, with 5 bases between. The germline gives CDR1 SQVTM, CDR2 ANQGSEA. The CDR3 region is CSVGESYNEQFF. The CDR3 DNA reads as TGCAGCGTTGGGGAGTCCTACAATGAGCAGTTCTTC.

V and J are TRBV29-1 and TRBJ2-7, with 7 bases fitting TRBD1. The CDR3 is made up of 14 amino acids. The germline gives CDR1 SQVTM, CDR2 ANQGSEA. The V and J ends lost 6 bases and 2 bases, in that order; junction bases with no gene match: 10. The CDR3 region has the DNA TGCAGCGTACTCCCGGGACAGTCCACCTACGAGCAGTACTTC. Residues: CSVLPGQSTYEQYF.

The sample holds a few counts of this clone. This chain connects TRBV11-3 to TRBJ2-1, with D uncertain. Deletions cut 5 bases from V and 8 bases from J, with 16 bases between. The CDR3 is 14 residues long. The germline CDR1 and CDR2 sequences are SGHNT and YENEEA. The CDR3 region is CASSTHLKRDEQFF. CDR3 bases: TGTGCCAGCAGCACACACCTCAAACGAGATGAGCAGTTCTTC.

V is TRBV6-1 and J is TRBJ2-1; D not resolved. Deletions cut 8 bases from V and 1 base from J, with 9 bases between. The V gene's germline CDR1 is MNHNS and CDR2 SASEGT. There are 13 residues in the CDR3. This CDR3 is CASQARSYNEQFF. DNA of the CDR3: TGTGCCAGCCAAGCGCGTTCCTACAATGAGCAGTTCTTC.

The CDR3 coding sequence is TGCAGCGTAAACCCGGGGACAAGGGGCGATGAGCAGTTCTTC. This sequence encodes CSVNPGTRGDEQFF. The rearrangement links TRBV29-1 to TRBJ2-1, with D perhaps matching TRBD1 (6 bases). The CDR3 extends over 14 amino acids. Germline V gene sequence: CDR1 SQVTM, CDR2 ANQGSEA. V was clipped by 6 bases and J by 8 bases, with 20 bases between them.

V usage is TRBV30 and J usage is TRBJ2-1; 9 nucleotides match TRBD2. Losses at the gene ends were 2 bases for V and 1 base for J; bases not matched to a gene: 6. Germline V gene data show CDR1 as GTSNPN and CDR2 as SVGIG (reference sequence). The CDR3 contains 16 residues. As DNA, the CDR3 is TGTGCCTGGAGTCCCGAGGGACTAGCTTCCTACAATGAGCAGTTCTTC. It encodes CAWSPEGLASYNEQFF.

This chain joins TRBV4-1 and TRBJ1-1, with TRBD1 matching over 9 bases. CDR3 size: 14 residues. The V gene end was trimmed by 4 bases and the J gene end by 5 bases; junction bases not matched to a gene: 5. Per germline, CDR1 MGHRA and CDR2 YSYEKL. The CDR3 region has the DNA TGCGCCAGCAGCCCGGGACAGGGCGGAACTGAAGCTTTCTTT. Amino acids: CASSPGQGGTEAFF.

This chain connects TRBV5-1 to TRBJ1-1; TRBD1 matches 7 bases. V shed 7 bases and J 0 bases; nucleotides not matched to a gene: 3. The CDR3 has 13 amino acids. Germline CDR1 SGHRS, CDR2 YFSETQ. The CDR3 loop is CASGTELNTEAFF. CDR3 sequence (DNA): TGCGCCAGCGGGACAGAGTTGAACACTGAAGCTTTCTTT.

This clone appeared a few times. The rearrangement links TRBV2 to TRBJ1-5, with 8 bases identical to TRBD1. The V gene end was trimmed by 6 bases and the J gene end by 3 bases; junction bases not matched to a gene: 7. The CDR3 sequence is 15 residues long. In germline, CDR1 is SNHLY, CDR2 FYNNEI. The CDR3 loop reads CASRKGQGNNQPQHF. The CDR3 DNA reads TGTGCCAGCAGGAAAGGACAGGGAAACAATCAGCCCCAGCATTTT.

This clone was seen a handful of times. The J gene is TRBJ2-2, the V gene TRBV7-2; 7 nucleotides agree with TRBD2. This CDR3 contains 16 residues. Germline V gives CDR1 SGHTA, CDR2 FQGNSA. The V segment lost 6 bases and the J segment 7 bases; nucleotides outside the gene matches: 14. This CDR3 is CASRGGSGGIGGELFF. For the CDR3, the DNA is TGTGCCAGCAGGGGCGGGTCGGGAGGTATAGGCGGGGAGCTGTTTTTT. The full variable domain, completed using reference TRBV7-2 and TRBJ2-2, is GAGVSQSPSNKVTEKGKDVELRCDPISGHTALYWYRQSLGQGLEFLIYFQGNSAPDKSGLPSDRFSAERTGGSVSTLTIQRTQQEDSAVYLCASRGGSGGIGGELFFGEGSRLTVL.

V gene TRBV19 combines with J gene TRBJ2-3, with D uncertain. The CDR3 length is 11 residues. Germline assignment: CDR1 LNHDA and CDR2 SQIVND (reference sequence). With 5 bases removed from V and 3 bases from J, the gap between germline ends came to 3 bases. CDR3 sequence (DNA): TGTGCCAGTAGTTTTACAGATACGCAGTATTTT. Protein product: CASSFTDTQYF.

V gene TRBV6-5 combines with J gene TRBJ2-1; D gene ambiguous. The CDR3 has 15 amino acids. The germline gives CDR1 MNHEY, CDR2 SVGAGI. Trimming left V 5 bases short and J 0 bases short, with 11 bases between. CDR3 residues: CASSKTVTSYNEQFF. The CDR3 DNA follows: TGTGCCAGCAGTAAAACAGTGACCTCCTACAATGAGCAGTTCTTC.

This chain uses TRBV5-1 with TRBJ2-3; 11 bases are a match to TRBD2. V lost 4 bases, J lost 5 bases, and 9 bases stayed unmatched. This CDR3 is 16 amino acids long. Looked up from germline, CDR1 is SGHRS and CDR2 is YFSETQ. The CDR3 nucleotides are TGCGCCAGCAGCATCCAACTAGCGGGAGAAGGAGATACGCAGTATTTT. It encodes CASSIQLAGEGDTQYF.

This clone was seen a handful of times. The chain has TRBV6-1 and TRBJ2-2; perhaps TRBD2 as D (5 bases). Trimming shortened V by 8 bases and J by 1 base, and 11 bases separated the two germline ends. Germline V lookup: CDR1 MNHNS, CDR2 SASEGT. The CDR3 spans 14 residues. DNA of the CDR3: TGTGCCAGCTGTTTTGGAGGGAACACCGGGGAGCTGTTTTTT. Encoded protein: CASCFGGNTGELFF.

This clone was detected once. This chain uses TRBV7-2 with TRBJ1-2; the D gene is possibly TRBD1 (6 bases). The germline V gene encodes CDR1 SGHTA and CDR2 FQGNSA. This CDR3 spans 15 amino acids. V lost 1 base and J lost 4, with 13 bases in between. CDR3 sequence: CASSLGGQPVYGYTF. Written as DNA, the CDR3 is TGTGCCAGCAGCTTAGGTGGACAGCCCGTCTATGGCTACACCTTC.

The J gene is TRBJ1-5, the V gene TRBV10-3; D is unclear. The CDR3 length is 12 residues. Trimming took 10 bases from V and 4 from J, leaving 11 bases between them. CDR1 and CDR2 (germline): ENHRY, SYGVKD. CDR3 in DNA: TGTGCCACCCGGACGGCTAATCAGCCCCAGCATTTT. Protein sequence: CATRTANQPQHF.

The CDR3 DNA sequence: TGTGCCAGCAGCGCCCCCGGGACACCTGTGGGCACAGATACGCAGTATTTT. Protein product: CASSAPGTPVGTDTQYF. The chain uses TRBV21-1 and TRBJ2-3; the table's TRBD1 call for D was not verified on the DNA. TRBV21-1 is reported as a pseudogene. CDR3 length equals 17 residues.

The chain carries TRBV4-1 and TRBJ2-1; weak D call: TRBD1 (5 bases). In germline, CDR1 is MGHRA, CDR2 YSYEKL. Trimming took off 4 bases at V and 6 bases at J, with 13 bases between the two ends. The CDR3 consists of 14 residues. CDR3 nucleotides: TGCGCCAGCAGCCTCCTCTCAGGGCTCAATGAGCAGTTCTTC. Translation: CASSLLSGLNEQFF.

The V and J genes are TRBV30 and TRBJ1-3, with 9 nucleotides matching TRBD1. V lost 0 bases and J lost 16; bases outside the gene matches: 7. Germline assignment: CDR1 GTSNPN and CDR2 SVGIG (reference sequence). The CDR3 covers 12 residues. The CDR3 here is CAWSVQQGAQYF. DNA of the CDR3: TGTGCCTGGAGTGTACAACAGGGGGCCCAGTATTTT.

V is TRBV23-1 and J is TRBJ1-5; 7 bases map to TRBD1. TRBV23-1 is annotated as an ORF whose role is uncertain. This CDR3 contains 19 residues. Trimming removed 2 bases from V and 2 bases from J; junction bases left unmatched: 15. The CDR3 bases are TGCGCCAGCAGTCAAGCTCACCGTCAGGGGGAGGTGGGCAATCAGCCCCAGCATTTT. This gives the protein CASSQAHRQGEVGNQPQHF.

The rearrangement links TRBV29-1 to TRBJ2-3; 11 bases match TRBD2. J gave up 0 bases and V 7 bases, and 3 bases lay outside the gene matches. The length of the CDR3 is 14 residues. Germline CDR1 and CDR2: SQVTM and ANQGSEA. The CDR3 is CSGWTSGSTDTQYF. The CDR3 region has the DNA TGCAGCGGATGGACTAGCGGGAGCACAGATACGCAGTATTTT.

V usage is TRBV5-1 and J usage is TRBJ2-7, with 13 bases aligning to TRBD2. There are 17 residues in the CDR3. After removal of 0 bases from V and 0 bases from J, the junction contained 3 bases not matched to a gene. The germline CDR1 and CDR2 sequences are SGHRS and YFSETQ. In DNA form, the CDR3 reads TGCGCCAGCAGCTTGGGACTAGCGGGAGGATCCTCCTACGAGCAGTACTTC. Its translation: CASSLGLAGGSSYEQYF.

This chain links TRBV9 with TRBJ2-1; the D call may be TRBD1 or TRBD2 (6 bases each). The CDR3 sequence is 17 residues long. The ends were cut back, 0 bases at V and 7 bases at J, with 20 bases in the middle. Germline-derived CDR1 and CDR2 are SGDLS and YYNGEE. CDR3 residues: CASSVASSRGAVNEQFF. The CDR3 region has the DNA TGTGCCAGCAGCGTAGCAAGCTCGAGGGGGGCGGTGAATGAGCAGTTCTTC. Together with reference TRBV9 and TRBJ2-1, the CDR3 gives the full variable domain: DSGVTQTPKHLITATGQRVTLRCSPRSGDLSVYWYQQSLDQGLQFLIQYYNGEERAKGNILERFSAQQFPDLHSELNLSSLELGDSALYFCASSVASSRGAVNEQFFGPGTRLTVL.

The chain couples TRBV6-6 to TRBJ1-2, with D possibly TRBD1 on 6 matching bases. The V gene lost 7 bases and the J gene lost 1 base, with 10 bases spanning the gap. The CDR3 contains 13 residues. Per the germline V gene, CDR1 is MNHNY and CDR2 is SVGAGI (reference sequence). The CDR3 DNA reads as TGTGCCAGCACCCCAGGGGTTAACTATGGCTACACCTTC. Protein sequence: CASTPGVNYGYTF.